This passage covers 8 T cell receptor beta chains from one sample sequenced in a study of OX40 agonist ivuxolimab in advanced cancers. TCRdb keeps only in-frame clones here, not all; method: immunoSEQ multiplex PCR. The table lists 11,000 to 15,000 clones, about 87% of them singletons. The input for sequencing was CD4+ or CD8+ T cells sorted from blood, taken in a trial of the OX40 agonist ivuxolimab. The receptors were gathered from an adult with an advanced solid tumor such as melanoma, head and neck, liver or kidney cancer.

This chain joins TRBV30 and TRBJ1-2; D unresolved. The germline V gene encodes CDR1 GTSNPN and CDR2 SVGIG (reference sequence). Between the trimmed V and J ends, which lost 1 base and 7 bases, there was a span of 4 bases. This CDR3 spans 10 amino acids. CDR3 region: CAWSGVGYTF. In nucleotides, the CDR3 is TGTGCCTGGAGTGGGGTTGGCTACACCTTC.

The chain uses TRBV7-9 and TRBJ1-1; D is unclear. V was clipped by 3 bases and J by 1 base, with 6 bases between them. The CDR3 covers 13 residues. Germline values: CDR1 SEHNR, CDR2 FQNEAQ (reference sequence). In nucleotides, the CDR3 is TGTGCCAGCAGCTTTGAGGGGAACACTGAAGCTTTCTTT. It encodes CASSFEGNTEAFF.

The chain recombines TRBV6-5 with TRBJ1-2; TRBD1 matches 7 bases. The CDR3 sequence is 13 residues long. Germline-derived CDR1 and CDR2 are MNHEY and SVGAGI. V lost 7 bases and J lost 7; bases outside the gene matches: 9. CDR3 loop: CASTQRGLAGYTF. The CDR3 bases are TGTGCCAGCACCCAAAGGGGGCTCGCTGGCTACACCTTC.

This sequence joins TRBV5-1 and TRBJ2-3; D gene unclear. Per germline, CDR1 SGHRS and CDR2 YFSETQ. This CDR3 has 14 amino acids. V was pared by 2 bases and J by 2 bases, with 9 bases between. The DNA for the CDR3 is TGCGCCAGCAGCTTCGGGCAGGACACAGATACGCAGTATTTT. Its translation: CASSFGQDTDTQYF.

The chain combines TRBV7-2 with TRBJ2-3, with TRBD2 as a possible D gene (6 bases). The germline gives CDR1 SGHTA, CDR2 FQGNSA. CDR3 length: 16 amino acids. The V end was cut by 2 bases, the J end by 4 bases, with 16 bases between. The CDR3 loop is CASSLWAGSQSDTQYF. CDR3 bases: TGTGCCAGCAGCTTATGGGCGGGGTCACAATCAGATACGCAGTATTTT. Supplemented by reference TRBV7-2 and TRBJ2-3, the full variable domain reads GAGVSQSPSNKVTEKGKDVELRCDPISGHTALYWYRQSLGQGLEFLIYFQGNSAPDKSGLPSDRFSAERTGGSVSTLTIQRTQQEDSAVYLCASSLWAGSQSDTQYFGPGTRLTVL.

The J gene is TRBJ2-3, the V gene TRBV6-1; possibly TRBD1 for D (5 bases). This CDR3 is built from 14 residues. V was clipped by 4 bases and J by 2 bases, with 10 bases between them. The germline CDR1 and CDR2 sequences are MNHNS and SASEGT. Here the CDR3 DNA reads TGTGCCAGCAGTGTCCCGACAGCCACAGATACGCAGTATTTT. Amino acids: CASSVPTATDTQYF.

The chain uses TRBV29-1 and TRBJ2-5; 9 positions agree with TRBD1. From germline, CDR1 is SQVTM and CDR2 ANQGSEA. The CDR3 is 13 residues long. With V trimmed by 8 bases and J by 4 bases, 8 bases remained unmatched. CDR3 amino acids: CSINRGQGETQYF. The CDR3 DNA follows: TGCAGCATAAACAGGGGGCAGGGAGAGACCCAGTACTTC. The full variable domain, completed using reference TRBV29-1 and TRBJ2-5, is SAVISQKPSRDICQRGTSLTIQCQVDSQVTMMFWYRQQPGQSLTLIATANQGSEATYESGFVIDKFPISRPNLTFSTLTVSNMSPEDSSIYLCSINRGQGETQYFGPGTRLLVL.

This chain joins TRBV5-1 and TRBJ1-4; 7 nucleotides match TRBD1. The germline V gene encodes CDR1 SGHRS and CDR2 YFSETQ. This CDR3 contains 15 residues. V was pared by 5 bases and J by 7 bases, with 11 bases of the junction left unmatched. The CDR3 nucleotides read TGCGCCAGCAGAATGGGTGAAGGACAGGCTGAAAAACTGTTTTTT. As protein: CASRMGEGQAEKLFF.